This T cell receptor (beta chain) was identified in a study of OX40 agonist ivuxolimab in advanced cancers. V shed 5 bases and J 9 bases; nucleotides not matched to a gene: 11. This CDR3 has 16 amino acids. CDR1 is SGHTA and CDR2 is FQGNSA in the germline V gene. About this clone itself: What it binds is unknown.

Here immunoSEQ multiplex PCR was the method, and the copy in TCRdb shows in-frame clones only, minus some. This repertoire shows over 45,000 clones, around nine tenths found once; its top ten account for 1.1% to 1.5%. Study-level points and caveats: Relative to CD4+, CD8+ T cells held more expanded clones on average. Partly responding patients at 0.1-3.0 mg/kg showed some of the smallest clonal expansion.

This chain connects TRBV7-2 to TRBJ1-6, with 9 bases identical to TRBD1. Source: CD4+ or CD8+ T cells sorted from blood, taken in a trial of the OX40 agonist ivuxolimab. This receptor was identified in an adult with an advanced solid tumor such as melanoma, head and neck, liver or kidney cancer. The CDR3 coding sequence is TGTGCCAGCAGCAAAAACCGGGACAGGGTAAGTTCACCCCTCCACTTT. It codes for CASSKNRDRVSSPLHF.